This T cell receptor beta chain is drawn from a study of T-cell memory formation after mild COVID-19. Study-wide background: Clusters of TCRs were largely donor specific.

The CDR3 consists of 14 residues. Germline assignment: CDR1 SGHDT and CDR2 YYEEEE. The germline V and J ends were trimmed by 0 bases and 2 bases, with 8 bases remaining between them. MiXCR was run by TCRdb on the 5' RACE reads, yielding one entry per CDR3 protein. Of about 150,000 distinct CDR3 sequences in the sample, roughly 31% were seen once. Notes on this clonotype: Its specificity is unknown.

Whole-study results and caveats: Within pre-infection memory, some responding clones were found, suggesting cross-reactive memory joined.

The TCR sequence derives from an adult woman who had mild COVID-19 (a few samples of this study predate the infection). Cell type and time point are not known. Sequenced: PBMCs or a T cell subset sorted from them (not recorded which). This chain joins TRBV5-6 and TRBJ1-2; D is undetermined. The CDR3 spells CASSLGPENYGYTF. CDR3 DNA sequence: TGTGCCAGCAGCTTGGGTCCGGAGAACTATGGCTACACCTTC.